The sequence of this T cell receptor beta chain was determined in a study of cytomegalovirus exposure and HLA in healthy donors. The PCR had 60 Vbeta and 13 Jbeta primers. Measured with immunoSEQ multiplex PCR; TCRdb has only the in-frame clones, and not every one. The table records over 150,000 clones, about 78% of them present only once. Germline assignment: CDR1 WSHSY and CDR2 SAAADI. The CDR3 sequence is 15 residues long. With V trimmed by 6 bases and J by 4 bases, 8 bases remained unmatched. Specimen: PBMCs. The J gene is TRBJ1-2, the V gene TRBV10-2; 10 bases agree with TRBD1. This TCR was sampled from a woman aged 25-40 years in good health and CMV-seronegative. This CDR3 reads CASSILTGGVYGYTF. CDR3 nucleotide sequence: TGCGCCAGCAGCATTTTGACAGGGGGCGTCTATGGCTACACCTTC.